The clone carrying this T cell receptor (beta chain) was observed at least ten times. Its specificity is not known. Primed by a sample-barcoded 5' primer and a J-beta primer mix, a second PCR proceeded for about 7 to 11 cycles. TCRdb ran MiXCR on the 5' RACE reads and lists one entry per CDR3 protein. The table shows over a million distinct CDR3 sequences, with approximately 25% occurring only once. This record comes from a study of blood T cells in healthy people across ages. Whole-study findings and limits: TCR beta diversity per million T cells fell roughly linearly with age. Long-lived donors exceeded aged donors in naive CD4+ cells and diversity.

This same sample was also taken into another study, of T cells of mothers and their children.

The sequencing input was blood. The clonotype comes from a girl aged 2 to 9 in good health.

CDR3 protein: CASSPGKNTEAFF. In DNA form, the CDR3 reads TGCGCCAGCAGCCCAGGGAAGAACACTGAAGCTTTCTTT. V is TRBV5-1 and J is TRBJ1-1, with a tentative D call TRBD1 (5 bases). CDR3 length equals 13 residues. CDR1 SGHRS and CDR2 YFSETQ come from the germline V gene. The V end lost 4 bases, the J end lost 1 base, and 8 bases lay between the germline ends.